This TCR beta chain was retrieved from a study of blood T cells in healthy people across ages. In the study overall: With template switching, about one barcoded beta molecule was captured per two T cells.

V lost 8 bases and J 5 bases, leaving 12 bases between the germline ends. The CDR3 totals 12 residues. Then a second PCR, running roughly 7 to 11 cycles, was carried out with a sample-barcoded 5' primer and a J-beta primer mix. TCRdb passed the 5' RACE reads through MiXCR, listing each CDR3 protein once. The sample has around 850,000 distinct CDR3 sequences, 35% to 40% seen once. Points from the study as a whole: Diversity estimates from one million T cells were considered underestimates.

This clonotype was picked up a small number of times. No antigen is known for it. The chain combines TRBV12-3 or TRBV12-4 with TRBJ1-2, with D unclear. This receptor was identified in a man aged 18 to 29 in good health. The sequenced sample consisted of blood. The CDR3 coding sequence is TGTGCCAGCGCTCAAGGAGGGTATGGCTACACCTTC. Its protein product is CASAQGGYGYTF.